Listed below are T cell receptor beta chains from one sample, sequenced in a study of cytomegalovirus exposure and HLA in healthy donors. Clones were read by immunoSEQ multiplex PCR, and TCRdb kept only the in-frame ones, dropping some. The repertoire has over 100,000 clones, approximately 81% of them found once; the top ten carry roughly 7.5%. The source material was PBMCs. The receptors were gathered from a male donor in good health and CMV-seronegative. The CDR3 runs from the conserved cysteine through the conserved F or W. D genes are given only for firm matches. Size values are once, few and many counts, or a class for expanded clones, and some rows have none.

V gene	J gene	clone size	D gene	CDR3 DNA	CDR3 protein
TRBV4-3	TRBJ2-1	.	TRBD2	TGCGCCAGCAGCCCGGGACTAGCGGGATTGTACAATGAGCAGTTCTTC	CASSPGLAGLYNEQFF
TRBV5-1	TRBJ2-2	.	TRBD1	TGCGCCAGCAGCTTGGAAGGGACAGGGAACACCGGGGAGCTGTTTTTT	CASSLEGTGNTGELFF
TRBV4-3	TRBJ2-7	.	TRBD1	TGCGCCAGCAGCCGACAACAGGGGATTTACGAGCAGTACTTC	CASSRQQGIYEQYF
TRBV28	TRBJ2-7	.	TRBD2	TGTGCCAGCAGTTTAGGACTAGCGGCCGCCTACGAGCAGTACTTC	CASSLGLAAAYEQYF
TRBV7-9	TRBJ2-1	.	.	TGTGCCAGCAGACCCCCCGAGGGAGTAGACTACAATGAGCAGTTCTTC	CASRPPEGVDYNEQFF
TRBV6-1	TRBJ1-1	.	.	TGTGCCAGCGCGTATACAGAGAACACTGAAGCTTTCTTT	CASAYTENTEAFF
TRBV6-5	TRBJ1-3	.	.	TGTGCCAGCAGCCCCCTGAGGAACTCTGGAAACACCATATATTTT	CASSPLRNSGNTIYF
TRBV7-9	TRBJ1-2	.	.	TGTGCCCATACGGCGGCGGGGGCCTATGGCTACACCTTC	CAHTAAGAYGYTF
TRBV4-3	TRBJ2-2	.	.	TGCGCCAGCAGCGTAGACTGGGGGGCCGGGGAGCTGTTTTTT	CASSVDWGAGELFF
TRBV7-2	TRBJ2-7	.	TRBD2	TGTGCCAGCAGCTCAGGAGCTGGTTGGACTAGCGGATCCTACGAGCAGTACTTC	CASSSGAGWTSGSYEQYF
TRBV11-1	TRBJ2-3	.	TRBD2	TGTGCCAGCAGCCCGGAGAGGGCGGGAGGGCCAGATACGCAGTATTTT	CASSPERAGGPDTQYF
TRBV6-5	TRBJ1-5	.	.	TGTGCCAGCGGGCCAGAAGGCAATCAGCCCCAGCATTTT	CASGPEGNQPQHF
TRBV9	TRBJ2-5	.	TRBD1	TGTGCCAGCAGCGTCACAGGACAGGGGTCAGAGACCCAGTACTTC	CASSVTGQGSETQYF
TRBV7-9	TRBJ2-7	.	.	TGTGCCAGCAGCTCCCCGGCAGGGGGGTACGAGCAGTACTTC	CASSSPAGGYEQYF
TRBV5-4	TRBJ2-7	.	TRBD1	TGTGCCAGCAGCTTGGGACAGGGCAGGGACGAGCAGTACTTC	CASSLGQGRDEQYF
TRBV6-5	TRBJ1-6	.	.	TGTGCCAGCAGGAAGAGCTCCTATAATTCACCCCTCCACTTT	CASRKSSYNSPLHF
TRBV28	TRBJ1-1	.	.	TGTGCCAGCAGTTTCGGGGGTGGGGCTGAAGCTTTCTTT	CASSFGGGAEAFF
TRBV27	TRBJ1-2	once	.	TGTGCCAGCACCGAAAGGAGGAGGGTATGGGGCTACACCTTC	CASTERRRVWGYTF
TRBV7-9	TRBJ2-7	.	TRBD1	TGTGCCAGCAGCTCCGACAGGGGTTTCTACGAGCAGTACTTC	CASSSDRGFYEQYF
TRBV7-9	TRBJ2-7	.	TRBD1	TGTGCCAGCAGTCACGGGACAGCAGCCTACGAGCAGTACTTC	CASSHGTAAYEQYF
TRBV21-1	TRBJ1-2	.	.	TGTGCCAGCAGCAAGAACAGCAACTATGGCTACACCTTC	CASSKNSNYGYTF
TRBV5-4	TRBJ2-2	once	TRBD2	TGTGCCAGCAGCTCCGAGACTAGCGGGACCGGGGAGCTGTTTTTT	CASSSETSGTGELFF
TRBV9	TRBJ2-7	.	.	TGTGCCAGCAGCTCCAGGGCGGGAAGGTCCTACGAGCAGTACTTC	CASSSRAGRSYEQYF
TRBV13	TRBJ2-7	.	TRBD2	TGTGCCAGCAGCTACGGACTAGCGGGAGAGTACGAGCAGTACTTC	CASSYGLAGEYEQYF
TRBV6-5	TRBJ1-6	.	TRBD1	TGTGCCAGCAGCCTCCTACAGGGGGCTGATTCACCCCTCCACTTT	CASSLLQGADSPLHF
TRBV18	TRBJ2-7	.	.	TGTGCCAGCTCACCAGAAGGGGTGGGAACCTACGAGCAGTACTTC	CASSPEGVGTYEQYF
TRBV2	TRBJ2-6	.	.	TGTGCCAGCAGTAGGCTCGGGAGCTCTGGGGCCAACGTCCTGACTTTC	CASSRLGSSGANVLTF
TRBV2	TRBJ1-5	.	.	TGTGCCAGCAACCGCGCGGGCTGGCCCCAGCATTTT	CASNRAGWPQHF
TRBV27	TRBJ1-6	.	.	TGTGCCAGCAGTTTTGGGACACCTAATTCACCCCTCCACTTT	CASSFGTPNSPLHF
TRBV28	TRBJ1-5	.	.	TGTGCCAGCAGTTCAGGGGATAGCAATCAGCCCCAGCATTTT	CASSSGDSNQPQHF
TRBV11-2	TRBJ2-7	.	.	TGTGCCAGCAGCTCATCAGGGTACGAGCAGTACTTC	CASSSSGYEQYF
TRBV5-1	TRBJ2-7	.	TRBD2	TGCGCCAGCAGCTTTGGACTAGCGGGAGTTAACGAGCAGTACTTC	CASSFGLAGVNEQYF